This T cell receptor beta chain is from a study of blood T cell repertoires in COVID-19. Germline CDR1 reads SGDLS; CDR2 reads YYNGEE. V lost 6 bases and J lost 5; bases outside the gene matches: 11. This CDR3 is 14 amino acids long. Some clones are missing from TCRdb's copy, which holds only in-frame ones; the method was immunoSEQ multiplex PCR. The profile shows about 260,000 clones, 75% to 90% of them singletons. Those designated as exposed participants met a COVID-19 case within 2 weeks before study entry. The chain is built from TRBV9 and TRBJ2-7, with 7 bases that match TRBD1. Sequenced sample: PBMCs or T cells enriched from blood (not recorded which). This TCR derives from a man aged 50-59 years who had been exposed to COVID-19. The CDR3 DNA is TGTGCCAGCACGAGGACAGTTCAGGGGGACGAGCAGTACTTC. Translation gives CASTRTVQGDEQYF.